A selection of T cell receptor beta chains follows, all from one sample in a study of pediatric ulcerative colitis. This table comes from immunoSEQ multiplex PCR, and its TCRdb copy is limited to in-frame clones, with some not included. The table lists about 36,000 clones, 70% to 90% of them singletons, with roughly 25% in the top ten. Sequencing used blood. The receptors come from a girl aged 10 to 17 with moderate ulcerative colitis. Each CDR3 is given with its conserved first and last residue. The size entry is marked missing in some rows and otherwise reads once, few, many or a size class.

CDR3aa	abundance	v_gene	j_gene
CASSLRARHSPLHF	few	TRBV5-6	TRBJ1-6
CASSFSAGVFNEQFF	medium-sized	TRBV7-2	TRBJ2-1
CASSMGRGPETQYF	.	TRBV19	TRBJ2-5
CASNSEGVYQPQHF	.	TRBV6-1	TRBJ1-5
CASSDWTSGSTDTQYF	.	TRBV6-4	TRBJ2-3
CASSSGQRGTEAFF	.	TRBV11-3	TRBJ1-1
CASRTYNEQFF	.	TRBV6-6	TRBJ2-1
CASSPQQGRDTEAFF	.	TRBV7-8	TRBJ1-1
CASSPPFRLAVNHTQYF	.	TRBV18	TRBJ2-3
CASSSPGTSGYEQYF	.	TRBV5-6	TRBJ2-7
CASSLSFRGGKTDTQYF	.	TRBV11-2	TRBJ2-3
CASSYSGTLHTGYTF	.	TRBV6-5	TRBJ1-2
CASSPRVAGDGYYEQYF	.	TRBV9	TRBJ2-7
CASSQGRVYNEQFF	once	TRBV4-1	TRBJ2-1
CAWSVRVNGNTIYF	.	TRBV30	TRBJ1-3
CASRGIVEGGISSYEQYF	.	TRBV28	TRBJ2-7
CASSLRLAGGRGTGELFF	.	TRBV5-1	TRBJ2-2
CSVGLVNTEAFF	few	TRBV29-1	TRBJ1-1
CASSYREIFDTQYF	.	TRBV5-1	TRBJ2-3
CASSGLAGAYEQYF	.	TRBV7-9	TRBJ2-7
CASSTTGGDGYTF	.	TRBV6-6	TRBJ1-2
CASSESNRENEQFF	.	TRBV25-1	TRBJ2-1
CASTSRGGLNEQFF	.	TRBV19	TRBJ2-1
CASTPGDLGGIQYF	.	TRBV9	TRBJ2-4